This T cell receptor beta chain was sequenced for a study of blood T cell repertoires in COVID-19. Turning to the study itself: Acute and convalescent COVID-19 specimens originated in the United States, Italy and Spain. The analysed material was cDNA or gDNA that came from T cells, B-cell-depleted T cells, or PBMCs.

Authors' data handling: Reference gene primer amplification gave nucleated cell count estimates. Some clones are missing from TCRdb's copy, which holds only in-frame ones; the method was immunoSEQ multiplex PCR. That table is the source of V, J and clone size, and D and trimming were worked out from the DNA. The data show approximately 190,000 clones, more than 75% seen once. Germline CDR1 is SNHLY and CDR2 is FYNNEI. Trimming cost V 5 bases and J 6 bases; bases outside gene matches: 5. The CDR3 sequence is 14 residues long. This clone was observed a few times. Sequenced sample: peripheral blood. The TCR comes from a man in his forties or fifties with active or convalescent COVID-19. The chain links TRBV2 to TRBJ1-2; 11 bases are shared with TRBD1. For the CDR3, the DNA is TGTGCCAGCAGTCCGGACAGGGGGCCCCATGGCTACACCTTC. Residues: CASSPDRGPHGYTF.